The rows below give T cell receptor beta chains drawn from one sample of a study of blood T cell repertoires in COVID-19. Measured with immunoSEQ multiplex PCR; TCRdb has only the in-frame clones, and not every one. This table holds about 84,000 clones, around 80% found once. Sample: peripheral blood. These receptors were taken from a woman over 75 with acute or convalescent COVID-19. The CDR3 runs from the conserved cysteine through the conserved F or W. The order of the fields is D gene, clone size, J gene, V gene, CDR3 protein, CDR3 DNA. D genes are given only for firm matches. A row's size may be missing; if present it is once, few, many or a size class.

TRBD2 . TRBJ2-7 TRBV5-1 CASSPLTSGGYEQYF TGCGCCAGCAGCCCCTTGACTAGCGGGGGCTACGAGCAGTACTTC
TRBD1 . TRBJ1-5 TRBV28 CASRPGQVNQPQHF TGTGCCAGCAGACCCGGACAGGTAAATCAGCCCCAGCATTTT
. . TRBJ1-1 TRBV20-1 CSARERAEAFF TGCAGTGCTAGAGAGAGGGCTGAAGCTTTCTTT
. . TRBJ2-1 TRBV18 CASSPRGTASPSHEQFF TGTGCCAGCTCACCCCGGGGTACAGCGAGCCCCTCGCATGAGCAGTTCTTC
TRBD2 . TRBJ2-1 TRBV19 CASSAGLAVYNEQFF TGTGCCAGTAGCGCAGGACTAGCGGTCTACAATGAGCAGTTCTTC
TRBD2 . TRBJ2-7 TRBV19 CASSIGSPSGKSYEQYF TGTGCCAGTAGTATAGGTTCGCCTAGCGGGAAATCCTACGAGCAGTACTTC
. once TRBJ1-4 TRBV2 CASRRHKMEKLFF TGTGCCAGCAGACGACACAAGATGGAAAAACTGTTTTTT
TRBD2 once TRBJ2-3 TRBV7-6 CASSPGGGRAPDTQYF TGTGCCAGCAGCCCAGGTGGCGGGAGGGCCCCAGATACGCAGTATTTT
. . TRBJ2-1 TRBV7-9 CASSPGDGRPYNEQFF TGTGCCAGCAGCCCCGGGGACGGGAGACCCTACAATGAGCAGTTCTTC
TRBD2 few TRBJ2-3 TRBV24-1 CATSDLGLAGGNTDTQYF TGTGCCACCAGTGATCTGGGACTAGCGGGAGGGAACACAGATACGCAGTATTTT
TRBD2 . TRBJ2-5 TRBV7-2 CASSLDSGSSETQYF TGTGCCAGCAGCTTAGACAGCGGGAGTTCAGAGACCCAGTACTTC
. . TRBJ2-5 TRBV11-2 CASSLEAQTQYF TGTGCCAGCAGCTTAGAGGCACAGACCCAGTACTTC
TRBD1 . TRBJ1-2 TRBV28 CASSRSGGEHNYGYTF TGTGCCAGCAGTAGATCAGGGGGCGAGCATAACTATGGCTACACCTTC
TRBD2 few TRBJ2-3 TRBV28 CASSAPGLAPDTQYF TGTGCCAGCAGCGCCCCGGGACTAGCCCCAGATACGCAGTATTTT
TRBD1 . TRBJ1-2 TRBV5-5 CASSPGQMVTGGYTF TGTGCCAGCAGCCCGGGACAGATGGTTACGGGAGGCTACACCTTC
. . TRBJ2-3 TRBV29-1 CSVPEDTQYF TGCAGCGTTCCTGAGGATACGCAGTATTTT
. . TRBJ2-5 TRBV29-1 CSVVSGLGETQYF TGCAGCGTTGTCAGCGGGCTAGGGGAGACCCAGTACTTC
TRBD2 . TRBJ2-2 TRBV7-2 CASSPILAGLGGELFF TGTGCCAGCAGCCCAATCCTAGCGGGGCTCGGTGGGGAGCTGTTTTTT
TRBD2 . TRBJ2-7 TRBV28 CASSQTSGSYEQYF TGTGCCAGCAGCCAGACTAGCGGGAGTTACGAGCAGTACTTC
. . TRBJ2-3 TRBV3-1/TRBV3-2 CASSQGLVADTQYF TGTGCCAGCAGCCAAGGACTAGTCGCAGATACGCAGTATTTT
TRBD2 . TRBJ2-3 TRBV4-3 CASSSFGASGSLADTQYF TGCGCCAGCAGCTCTTTTGGTGCTAGCGGGAGTCTAGCAGATACGCAGTATTTT
TRBD1 . TRBJ1-5 TRBV4-1 CASSHDGQGNQPQHF TGCGCCAGCAGCCATGACGGACAGGGCAATCAGCCCCAGCATTTT
. . TRBJ2-5 TRBV5-1 CASSFLQVGETQYF TGCGCCAGCAGCTTTCTTCAGGTTGGGGAGACCCAGTACTTC
. . TRBJ2-5 TRBV24-1 CATSERQLQETQYF TGTGCCACCAGTGAGAGACAGCTTCAAGAGACCCAGTACTTC
. . TRBJ1-2 TRBV7-9 CASSLHSGDYGYTF TGTGCCAGCAGCTTACACTCGGGGGACTATGGCTACACCTTC
TRBD2 . TRBJ2-2 TRBV5-3 CARSLGLAGGRHTGELFF TGTGCCAGAAGCTTGGGACTAGCGGGAGGGAGACACACCGGGGAGCTGTTTTTT
. . TRBJ1-6 TRBV4-1 CASSQRVGAYNSPLHF TGCGCCAGCAGCCAAAGGGTAGGGGCCTATAATTCACCCCTCCACTTT
. . TRBJ2-1 TRBV6-4 CASSAAGDNEQFF TGTGCCAGCAGTGCAGCAGGGGACAATGAGCAGTTCTTC
TRBD1 . TRBJ1-6 TRBV27 CASSSQGARNSPLHF TGTGCCAGCAGTTCCCAGGGGGCAAGGAATTCACCCCTCCACTTT